The 9 T cell receptor beta chains below come from one sample, sequenced in a study of OX40 agonist ivuxolimab in advanced cancers. Sequencing was performed with immunoSEQ multiplex PCR; in TCRdb, only in-frame clones are kept and a portion is missing. Altogether roughly 100,000 clones are present, 85% to 95% being singletons, with the ten largest covering over 0.2%. Specimen: CD4+ or CD8+ T cells sorted from blood, collected in a trial of the OX40 agonist ivuxolimab. The receptors originated from an adult with an advanced solid tumor such as melanoma, head and neck, liver or kidney cancer.

The chain is built from TRBV6-5 and TRBJ2-7; TRBD1 aligns across 8 bases. The CDR3 is 15 residues long. V trimming: 2 bases; J trimming: 7 bases; junction bases outside the gene matches: 10. Germline CDR1 MNHEY, CDR2 SVGAGI. The CDR3 spells CASSYHITGTGEQYF. The CDR3 DNA reads TGTGCCAGCAGTTACCACATAACCGGGACAGGTGAGCAGTACTTC.

The chain is built from TRBV6-6 and TRBJ1-3, with D unclear. V lost 6 bases and J lost 4, with 10 bases in between. The CDR3 loop spans 13 amino acids. CDR1 MNHNY and CDR2 SVGAGI come from the germline V gene (reference sequence). The CDR3 DNA sequence: TGTGCCAGCAGCCACGTCTCCGGAAACACCATATATTTT. It yields the protein CASSHVSGNTIYF.

The chain links TRBV7-9 to TRBJ2-1; D is perhaps TRBD2 (6 bases). Germline values: CDR1 SEHNR, CDR2 FQNEAQ (reference sequence). Trimming took 1 base from V and 0 from J, leaving 16 bases between them. CDR3 size: 18 residues. CDR3 sequence reads: CASSLESRGISSYNEQFF. The CDR3 DNA sequence: TGTGCCAGCAGCTTAGAGTCCCGGGGGATTAGCTCCTACAATGAGCAGTTCTTC.

The chain has TRBV18 and TRBJ2-3; D not certain. Germline V lookup: CDR1 KGHSH, CDR2 LQKENI. This CDR3 comprises 13 residues. The ends were cut back, 2 bases at V and 9 bases at J, with 12 bases in the middle. CDR3 coding DNA: TGTGCCAGCTCACCAAGTCAGGACCGAACGCAGTATTTT. Amino acids: CASSPSQDRTQYF. Full variable domain (rest looked up from reference TRBV18 and TRBJ2-3): NAGVMQNPRHLVRRRGQEARLRCSPMKGHSHVYWYRQLPEEGLKFMVYLQKENIIDESGMPKERFSAEFPKEGPSILRIQQVVRGDSAAYFCASSPSQDRTQYFGPGTRLTVL.

A word on this clone: This same CDR3 is encoded by further DNA sequences in the sample. The chain links TRBV28 to TRBJ1-5; no clear D gene. Germline CDR1 is MDHEN and CDR2 is SYDVKM. V gave up 2 bases and J gave up 6 bases, with 5 bases separating them. This CDR3 comprises 12 residues. The CDR3 DNA sequence: TGTGCCAGCAGTTTAGAGCGTCAGCCCCAGCATTTT. Its protein product is CASSLERQPQHF.

CDR3 sequence reads: CASSRDSTNEQFF. As DNA, the CDR3 is TGTGCCAGCAGTAGGGACTCAACCAATGAGCAGTTCTTC. The chain has TRBV2 and TRBJ2-1, with D possibly matching TRBD2 (6 bases). Trimming took 5 bases from V and 6 from J, leaving 11 bases between them. The CDR3 has 13 amino acids. The germline V gene encodes CDR1 SNHLY and CDR2 FYNNEI.

This sequence joins TRBV29-1 and TRBJ1-5, with a weak D call TRBD1 (5 bases). The CDR3 consists of 11 residues. Per germline, CDR1 SQVTM and CDR2 ANQGSEA. The V end lost 6 bases, the J end lost 9 bases, and 12 bases lay between the germline ends. The CDR3 DNA is TGCAGCGTGGGGGAGGGTGGGCCCCAGCATTTT. Its translation: CSVGEGGPQHF. Full variable domain (remainder filled in from reference TRBV29-1 and TRBJ1-5): SAVISQKPSRDICQRGTSLTIQCQVDSQVTMMFWYRQQPGQSLTLIATANQGSEATYESGFVIDKFPISRPNLTFSTLTVSNMSPEDSSIYLCSVGEGGPQHFGDGTRLSIL.

Details on this clone: An end of the junction does not agree with germline; a read error may underlie this. V gene TRBV6-1 combines with J gene TRBJ1-2, with D uncertain. The germline V gene has CDR1 MNHNS and CDR2 SASEGT. This CDR3 spans 14 amino acids. CDR3: CARSERTGRYGYTF. For the CDR3, the DNA is TGTGCCCGCAGTGAGCGGACGGGCCGTTATGGCTACACCTTC.

The genes are TRBV6-5 and TRBJ1-1; 7 bases are shared with TRBD1. CDR1 and CDR2 (germline): MNHEY, SVGAGI. V lost 10 bases and J lost 0; bases outside the gene matches: 5. CDR3 size: 13 residues. The CDR3 DNA sequence: TGTGCCACCCGACAGGGAATGAACACTGAAGCTTTCTTT. Residues: CATRQGMNTEAFF.